The sequence of this T cell receptor beta chain was determined in a study of technical replicates of blood from a handful of donors. The method was immunoSEQ multiplex PCR; TCRdb's version includes in-frame clones alone and lacks a portion of them. The sample records tens of thousands of clones, roughly 93% being singletons. CDR1 and CDR2 (germline): MNHEY, SVGAGI. There are 15 residues in the CDR3. With 0 bases clipped from V and 5 bases from J, the junction kept 3 bases outside the gene matches. This receptor was identified in a human donor in good health. The chain carries TRBV6-5 and TRBJ1-2; 10 bases are shared with TRBD1. Sample: T cells isolated from PBMCs. The CDR3 loop is CASSYSTGGGYGYTF. The DNA for the CDR3 is TGTGCCAGCAGTTACTCGACAGGGGGCGGGTATGGCTACACCTTC.